This record covers a single T cell receptor delta chain. This clone was seen only a few times. This clone's antigen is unknown. TCRdb's entry gives the protein of a much larger clone, which mismatches this DNA's translation at residue 7, likely from a read error; the protein reported here is translated from the DNA. Based on the germline V gene, the CDR1 and CDR2 sequences are GEAIGNYY and EKD. V has 3 bases trimmed and J has 1 base trimmed; junction bases matching no gene number 15. The CDR3 contains 18 residues, cysteine and phenylalanine counted. Solely the CDR3 DNA is kept, with 54 bases framed from the first base. The data stem from a study of DNA immune sequencing with unique molecular identifiers (dated by TCRdb to the early 2020s). The study in broad terms: Immunomagnetic cell separation was used to enrich gammadelta T cells from buffy coats, and the genomic DNA of the enriched gammadelta T cells was then sequenced. An ultrasensitive DNA-based TRD repertoire sequencing method using PCR-introduced unique molecular identifiers was developed and validated in the study. The method was checked using synthetic reference molecules and blood samples from healthy people. To compare enriched with non-enriched material, approximately 97 ng of enriched gammadelta T-cell DNA and around 1 ug of non-enriched PBMC DNA were sequenced. Fluorescence-activated cell sorting was used to enrich gammadelta T cells from the PBMC of 9 to 11 healthy people. All donors were healthy people, and fewer than eleven of the donors were profiled using sorted gammadelta T cells from peripheral blood.

The library was prepared using multiplex PCR. Genomic DNA was amplified with a 32-plex assay using primers for all 8 TRDV and 4 TRDJ genes covering the CDR3. A 12-nucleotide UMI was added during around 3 barcoding PCR cycles, followed by a second PCR with Illumina adapter primers. AMPure XP beads were used to purify the libraries, and library quality was checked on a Fragment Analyzer using the HS NGS Fragment kit. Sequencing used an Illumina MiniSeq mid-output kit with about 22% PhiX and 150 cycles of paired-end reads. The source study handled its data this way. Reads were processed with MIGEC version 1.2.9 to group reads by UMI and build error-corrected consensus sequences. For post-processing, modified scripts from VDJtools version 1.2.1 were used together with the tcR R package. TCRdb reprocessed the public data with the CATT caller; entries with the same nucleotide sequence were combined afterwards. TCRdb's processing, not the authors', yielded these V and J calls. The sample table contains roughly 2,200 delta-chain clones; only one count was recorded for 11% to 15% of them. The ten biggest clones cover 50% to 60% of the sample.

Summary of the overall study and its limitations: Among clonotypes from healthy donors, the most common TRD rearrangement was TRDV2 paired with TRDJ1. Novel TRD sequences not targeted by the primers cannot be detected by the primer-based approach. TRD repertoire diversity differed among healthy donors, and several donors were highly oligoclonal, with the top 5 clonotypes making up more than half of productive molecules.

Sequencing was performed on gamma-delta T cells enriched from blood buffy coat, or unenriched PBMCs (not recorded which). Recombination joined TRDV2 with TRDJ1; TRDD3 matches 8 bases in the middle. The clonotype comes from a human donor in good health. The nucleotide sequence is given as TGTGCCTGTGACCTTCTGTGGGATACGCTTCTTACCACCGATAAACTCATCTTT. The encoded protein is CACDLLWDTLLTTDKLIF.